The following is a T cell receptor (beta chain) sequence with its context. This CDR3 comprises 14 residues. With 6 bases removed from V and 3 bases from J, the gap between germline ends came to 11 bases. Germline values: CDR1 MGHDK, CDR2 SYGVNS. The data were obtained in a study of CD8 T cells in Susac syndrome. Reverse transcription used about 0.5 to 1 ug RNA and random hexamers. TCRdb reprocessed the immunoSEQ multiplex PCR reads with MiXCR, giving one entry per CDR3 protein. The table lists 150,000 to 200,000 distinct CDR3 sequences, around 93% of them singletons. Controls comprised healthy donors matched for age and sex.

This sequence joins TRBV25-1 and TRBJ2-2; tentative D call: TRBD1 (6 bases). The TCR originated in a human donor in good health. Sequencing was carried out using CD4+ T cells from PBMCs. CDR3 bases: TGTGCCAGCAGGACCCCAGGGGACACCGGGGAGCTGTTTTTT. Translating gives CASRTPGDTGELFF.